Presented here are 13 T cell receptor beta chains from one specimen sequenced in a study of T cells in Graves' hyperthyroidism and ophthalmopathy. Amplification yielded TCR beta CDR3 regions, with RNA transcripts as the source. In the first-round RT-PCR of the TCR CDR3, the HTBI primer set was used. TCRdb re-called the multiplex PCR reads through MiXCR, storing one row per CDR3 protein. The repertoire includes 150,000 or so distinct CDR3 sequences, less than 25% of them detected once, and about 70% sits in the top ten. The sample consisted of blood. The receptors here all came from a woman aged 45-59 years with Graves' hyperthyroidism that later progressed to Graves' ophthalmopathy.

This clonotype was observed at least ten times. At one of its ends the junction is not consistent with the germline gene, which may arise from a read error. This CDR3 is CASSLGGPRTDTQYF. CDR3 bases: TGTGCTAGCAGCTTAGGGGGACCTCGCACAGATACGCAGTATTTT. The rearrangement links TRBV7-7 to TRBJ2-3; possibly TRBD1 for D (6 bases). The germline CDR1 and CDR2 sequences are SSHAT and FNYEAQ (reference sequence). The CDR3 contains 15 residues.

A note on this clonotype: A much larger clone lies a single base off, so this may be a read error. V usage is TRBV28 and J usage is TRBJ1-5, with TRBD1 identical over 8 bases. The CDR3 is 14 amino acids. Germline V lookup: CDR1 MDHEN, CDR2 SYDVKM. Unmatched junction bases numbered 6, after V lost 5 bases and J lost 6 bases. Here the CDR3 reads CASSRQGSSQPQHF. Written as DNA, the CDR3 is TGTGCCAGCAGTCGACAGGGGTCCAGTCAGCCCCAGCATTTT.

In this sample, this clonotype turned up many times. This may be a read error: a much more frequent sequence differs by one nucleotide. The V call is TRBV30, the J call TRBJ1-1; D ambiguous. Germline CDR1 GTSNPN, CDR2 SVGIG (reference sequence). The CDR3 has 12 amino acids. Trimming took 3 bases from V and 2 from J, leaving 7 bases between them. CDR3: CAWRWGNTEAFF. The CDR3 DNA reads as TGTGCCTGGAGATGGGGAAACACTGAAGCTTTCTTT.

This rearrangement joins TRBV7-8 to TRBJ2-1; 9 bases are shared with TRBD1. The CDR3 length is 14 residues. Germline V gene lookup returns CDR1 SGHVS and CDR2 FQNEAQ. Unmatched junction bases numbered 3, after V lost 1 base and J lost 8 bases. The CDR3 here is CASSLDRDRDEQFF. CDR3 DNA sequence: TGTGCCAGCAGCTTAGACCGGGACAGGGATGAGCAGTTCTTC.

For this clonotype: A much larger clone sits a single nucleotide away, making a read error possible. The J gene is TRBJ2-1, the V gene TRBV20-1; 7 bases align to TRBD2. The CDR3 consists of 13 residues. Trimming took 3 bases from V and 6 from J; bases not matched to a gene: 5. The germline V gene has CDR1 DFQATT and CDR2 SNEGSKA (reference sequence). Written as DNA, the CDR3 is TGCAGTGCTAGGGGACTATATTGCAATGAGCAGTTCTTC. Its protein is CSARGLYCNEQFF.

This sequence joins TRBV15 and TRBJ2-1; D is ambiguous. This CDR3 contains 13 residues. Germline CDR1 reads LNHNV; CDR2 reads YYDKDF (reference sequence). V lost 0 bases and J 8 bases, leaving 8 bases between the germline ends. This chain's CDR3 is CATSRDRYDEQFF. The CDR3, as DNA: TGTGCCACCAGCAGAGATAGGTACGATGAGCAGTTCTTC.

This sequence joins TRBV28 and TRBJ2-7, with TRBD1 identical over 8 bases. CDR3 length equals 15 residues. CDR1 MDHEN and CDR2 SYDVKM come from the germline V gene. With V trimmed by 6 bases and J by 0 bases, 7 bases remained unmatched. Written as DNA, the CDR3 is TGTGCCAGCAGCACGGGACAGGACTTCTCCTACGAGCAGTACTTC. Encoded protein: CASSTGQDFSYEQYF.

The CDR3 is CSARVQGPGNTIYF. In DNA, the CDR3 is TGCAGTGCTAGAGTCCAGGGTCCTGGAAACACCATATATTTT. The rearrangement links TRBV20-1 to TRBJ1-3, with D possibly being TRBD1 (5 bases). Trimming shortened V by 1 base and J by 2 bases, and 9 bases separated the two germline ends. This CDR3 spans 14 amino acids. CDR1 and CDR2 (germline): DFQATT, SNEGSKA (reference sequence).

In this sample, this clonotype turned up many times. This sequence joins TRBV7-9 and TRBJ2-7; maybe TRBD1 (6 bases). This CDR3 spans 13 amino acids. Trimming removed 5 bases at V and 6 bases at J, with 14 bases between. Looked up from germline, CDR1 is SEHNR and CDR2 is FQNEAQ (reference sequence). The CDR3 DNA reads TGTGCCAGCAGCACGACTCAGGGGTCCGAGCAGTACTTC. Amino acids: CASSTTQGSEQYF.

This clonotype was found many times. The chain couples TRBV11-2 to TRBJ2-1; 7 nucleotides align to TRBD2. Germline V gene sequence: CDR1 SGHAT, CDR2 FQNNGV. J gave up 0 bases and V 1 base, and 0 bases lay outside the gene matches. The CDR3 length is 15 residues. The DNA for the CDR3 is TGTGCCAGCAGCTTAGGGACTAGCTCCTACAATGAGCAGTTCTTC. This translates into CASSLGTSSYNEQFF.

Concerning this clonotype: Likely a read error: the CDR3 ends without its conserved phenylalanine or tryptophan. The gene calls are TRBV27 and TRBJ2-1, with D perhaps matching TRBD2 (5 bases). The V gene's germline CDR1 is MNHEY and CDR2 SMNVEV (reference sequence). V lost 5 bases, J lost 2 bases, and 10 bases lay in between. The length of the CDR3 is 14 residues. The chain's CDR3 is CASSERRTYNEQFL. CDR3 bases: TGTGCCAGCAGTGAGAGGAGGACCTACAATGAGCAGTTCCTC.

This clonotype was seen ten or more times. V usage is TRBV20-1 and J usage is TRBJ1-2; 8 bases are a match to TRBD1. CDR3 size: 13 residues. CDR1 is DFQATT and CDR2 is SNEGSKA in the germline V gene (reference sequence). The V segment lost 5 bases and the J segment 3 bases; nucleotides outside the gene matches: 5. The CDR3 DNA reads TGCAGTGCTTCTAACAGGGGGGACTATGGCTACACCTTC. It yields the protein CSASNRGDYGYTF.

The V gene is TRBV28, the J gene TRBJ1-5; 10 bases align to TRBD1. Germline trimming cut 5 bases from V and 5 bases from J; bases unmatched to any gene: 6. The CDR3 is 15 residues long. CDR1 is MDHEN, CDR2 SYDVKM, per germline. The CDR3 here is CASSLTGGRYQPQHF. The CDR3 DNA is TGTGCCAGCAGTCTGACAGGGGGCAGGTATCAGCCCCAGCATTTT.